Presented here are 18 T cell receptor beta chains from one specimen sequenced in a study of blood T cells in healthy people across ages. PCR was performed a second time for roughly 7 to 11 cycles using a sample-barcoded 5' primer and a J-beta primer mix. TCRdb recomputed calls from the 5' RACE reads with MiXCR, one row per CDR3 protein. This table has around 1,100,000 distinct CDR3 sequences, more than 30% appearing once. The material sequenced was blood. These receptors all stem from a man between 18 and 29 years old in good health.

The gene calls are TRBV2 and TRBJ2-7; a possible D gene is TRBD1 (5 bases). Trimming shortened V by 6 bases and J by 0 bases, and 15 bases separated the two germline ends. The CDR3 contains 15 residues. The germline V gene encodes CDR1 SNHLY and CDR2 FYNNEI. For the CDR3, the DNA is TGTGCCAGCAGGAAGGAAGACAGAATCTCCTACGAGCAGTACTTC. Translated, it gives CASRKEDRISYEQYF.

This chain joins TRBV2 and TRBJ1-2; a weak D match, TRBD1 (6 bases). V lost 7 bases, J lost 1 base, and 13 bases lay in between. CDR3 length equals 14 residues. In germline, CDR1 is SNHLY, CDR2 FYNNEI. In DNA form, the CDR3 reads TGTGCCAGCAAGGCAGGGGCCTATAACTATGGCTACACCTTC. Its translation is CASKAGAYNYGYTF.

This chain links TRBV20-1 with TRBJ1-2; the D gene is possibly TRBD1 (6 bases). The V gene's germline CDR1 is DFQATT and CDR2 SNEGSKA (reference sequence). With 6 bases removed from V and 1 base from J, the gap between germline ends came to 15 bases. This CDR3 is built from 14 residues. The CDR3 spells CSAPRDILNYGYTF. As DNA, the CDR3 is TGCAGTGCACCCCGGGACATACTTAACTATGGCTACACCTTC.

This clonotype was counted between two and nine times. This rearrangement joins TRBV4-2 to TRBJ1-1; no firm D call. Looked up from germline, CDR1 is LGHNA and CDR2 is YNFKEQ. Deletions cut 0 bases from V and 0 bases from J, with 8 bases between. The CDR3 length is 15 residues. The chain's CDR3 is CASSQELGMNTEAFF. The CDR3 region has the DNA TGTGCCAGCAGCCAAGAATTGGGGATGAACACTGAAGCTTTCTTT.

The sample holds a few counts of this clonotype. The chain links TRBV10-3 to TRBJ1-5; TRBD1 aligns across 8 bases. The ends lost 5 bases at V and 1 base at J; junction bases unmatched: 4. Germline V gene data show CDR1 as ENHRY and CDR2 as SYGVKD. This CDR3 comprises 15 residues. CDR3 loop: CAISPDRVSNQPQHF. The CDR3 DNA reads TGTGCCATCAGTCCGGACAGGGTAAGCAATCAGCCCCAGCATTTT.

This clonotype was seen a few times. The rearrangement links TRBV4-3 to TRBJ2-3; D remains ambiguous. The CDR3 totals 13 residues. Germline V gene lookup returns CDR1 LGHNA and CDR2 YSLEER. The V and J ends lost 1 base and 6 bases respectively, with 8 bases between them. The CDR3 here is CASSQALRDTQYF. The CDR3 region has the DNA TGCGCCAGCAGCCAAGCCCTCCGCGATACGCAGTATTTT.

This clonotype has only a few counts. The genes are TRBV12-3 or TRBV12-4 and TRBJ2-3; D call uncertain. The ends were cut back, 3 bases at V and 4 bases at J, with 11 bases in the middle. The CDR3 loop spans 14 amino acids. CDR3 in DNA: TGTGCCAGCAGTTTTTTAGGGTACCCAGATACGCAGTATTTT. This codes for CASSFLGYPDTQYF.

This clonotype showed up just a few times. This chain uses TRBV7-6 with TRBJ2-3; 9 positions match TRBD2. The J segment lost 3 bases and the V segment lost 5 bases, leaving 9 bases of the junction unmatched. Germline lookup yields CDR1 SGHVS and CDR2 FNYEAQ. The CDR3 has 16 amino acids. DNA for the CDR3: TGTGCCAGCAGCCTTCAGCGGGGGGCAGGGACAGATACGCAGTATTTT. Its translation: CASSLQRGAGTDTQYF. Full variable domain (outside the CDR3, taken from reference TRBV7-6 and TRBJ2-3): GAGVSQSPRYKVTKRGQDVALRCDPISGHVSLYWYRQALGQGPEFLTYFNYEAQQDKSGLPNDRFSAERPEGSISTLTIQRTEQRDSAMYRCASSLQRGAGTDTQYFGPGTRLTVL.

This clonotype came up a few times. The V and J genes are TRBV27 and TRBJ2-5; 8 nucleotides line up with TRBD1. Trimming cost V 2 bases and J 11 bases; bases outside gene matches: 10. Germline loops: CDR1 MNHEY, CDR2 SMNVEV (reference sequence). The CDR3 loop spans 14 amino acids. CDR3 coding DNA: TGTGCCAGCAGTTTAGTCAGGGGGCGGAGTGAGCAGTACTTC. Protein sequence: CASSLVRGRSEQYF.

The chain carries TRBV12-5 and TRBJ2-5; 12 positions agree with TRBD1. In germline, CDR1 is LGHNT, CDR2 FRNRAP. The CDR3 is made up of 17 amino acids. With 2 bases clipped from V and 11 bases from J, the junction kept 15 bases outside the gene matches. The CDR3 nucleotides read TGTGCTAGTGGTTTGACTCCGGGACAGGGGGCGATAAATGAGCAGTACTTC. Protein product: CASGLTPGQGAINEQYF. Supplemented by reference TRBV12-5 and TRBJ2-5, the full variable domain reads DARVTQTPRHKVTEMGQEVTMRCQPILGHNTVFWYRQTMMQGLELLAYFRNRAPLDDSGMPKDRFSAEMPDATLATLKIQPSEPRDSAVYFCASGLTPGQGAINEQYFGPGTRLLVL.

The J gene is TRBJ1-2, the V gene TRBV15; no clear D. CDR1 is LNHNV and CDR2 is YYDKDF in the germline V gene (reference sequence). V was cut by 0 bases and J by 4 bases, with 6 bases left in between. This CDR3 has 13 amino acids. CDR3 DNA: TGTGCCACCAGCAGAGATGGGGTCTATGGCTACACCTTC. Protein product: CATSRDGVYGYTF. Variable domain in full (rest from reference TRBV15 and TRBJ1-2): DAMVIQNPRYQVTQFGKPVTLSCSQTLNHNVMYWYQQKSSQAPKLLFHYYDKDFNNEADTPDNFQSRRPNTSFCFLDIRSPGLGDTAMYLCATSRDGVYGYTFGSGTRLTVV.

The CDR3 protein is CASKTSGNTIYF. CDR3 nucleotides: TGTGCCAGCAAGACCTCTGGAAACACCATATATTTT. V is TRBV12-3 or TRBV12-4 and J is TRBJ1-3; D not resolved. The CDR3 totals 12 residues. The V gene lost 7 bases and the J gene lost 0 bases, with 4 bases spanning the gap.

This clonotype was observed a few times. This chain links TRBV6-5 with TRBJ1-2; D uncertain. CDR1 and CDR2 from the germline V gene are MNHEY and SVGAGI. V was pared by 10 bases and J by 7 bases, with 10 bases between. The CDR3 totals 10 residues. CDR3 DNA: TGTGCCACTCACTTGGGTGGCTACACCTTC. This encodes CATHLGGYTF.

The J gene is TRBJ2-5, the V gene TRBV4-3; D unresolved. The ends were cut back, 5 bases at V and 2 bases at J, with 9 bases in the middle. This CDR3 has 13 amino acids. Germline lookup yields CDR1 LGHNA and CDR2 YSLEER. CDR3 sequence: CASSRHTQETQYF. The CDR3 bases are TGCGCCAGCAGCAGACATACTCAAGAGACCCAGTACTTC.

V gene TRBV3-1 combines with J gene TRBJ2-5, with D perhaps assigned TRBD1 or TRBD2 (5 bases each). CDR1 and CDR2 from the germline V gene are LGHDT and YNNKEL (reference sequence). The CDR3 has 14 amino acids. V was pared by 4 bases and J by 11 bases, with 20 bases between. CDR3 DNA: TGTGCCAGCAGCCGGGACCACCAATCCAATGAGCAGTACTTC. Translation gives CASSRDHQSNEQYF.

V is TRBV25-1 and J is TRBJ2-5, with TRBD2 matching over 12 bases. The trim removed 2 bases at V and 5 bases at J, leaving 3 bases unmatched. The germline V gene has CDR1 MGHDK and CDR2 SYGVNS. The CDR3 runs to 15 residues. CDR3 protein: CASSELAGGWETQYF. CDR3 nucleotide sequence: TGTGCCAGCAGTGAACTAGCGGGGGGGTGGGAGACCCAGTACTTC. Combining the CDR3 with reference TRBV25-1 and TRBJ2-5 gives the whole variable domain EADIYQTPRYLVIGTGKKITLECSQTMGHDKMYWYQQDPGMELHLIHYSYGVNSTEKGDLSSESTVSRIRTEHFPLTLESARPSHTSQYLCASSELAGGWETQYFGPGTRLLVL.

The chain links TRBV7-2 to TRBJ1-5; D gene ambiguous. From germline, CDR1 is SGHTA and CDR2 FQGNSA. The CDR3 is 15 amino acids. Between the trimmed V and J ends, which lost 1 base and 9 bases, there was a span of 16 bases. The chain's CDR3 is CASSLEAASLPPQHF. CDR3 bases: TGTGCCAGCAGCTTAGAAGCGGCGTCCCTTCCGCCCCAGCATTTT.

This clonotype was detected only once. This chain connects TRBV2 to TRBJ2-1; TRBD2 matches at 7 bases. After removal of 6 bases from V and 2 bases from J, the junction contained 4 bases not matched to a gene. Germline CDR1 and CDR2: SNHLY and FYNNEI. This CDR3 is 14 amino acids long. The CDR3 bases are TGTGCCAGCAGGAGCGGGGAAGCCTACAATGAGCAGTTCTTC. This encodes CASRSGEAYNEQFF.